This T cell receptor beta chain was recorded in a study of T cell responses to AZD1222 COVID-19 vaccine. V was trimmed by 1 base and J by 12 bases, leaving 12 bases between them. The CDR3 runs to 12 residues. The V gene's germline CDR1 is MGHDK and CDR2 SYGVNS. TCRdb's table, derived via immunoSEQ multiplex PCR, lists solely in-frame clones and lacks some. The sample contains 80,000 to 100,000 clones, around 89% of which appear only once. About this clone itself: Its matching antigen is unknown.

Overall study results and limits: Repertoires were obtained only post-peak T cell response.

The sample consisted of peripheral blood, taken 28 days after the second AZD1222 dose. V and J are TRBV25-1 and TRBJ1-1; the D gene is possibly TRBD1 (6 bases). This TCR derives from an adult who received the AZD1222 COVID-19 vaccine. The CDR3 DNA reads as TGTGCCAGCAGTGAATTGAGGGGGGCCCCTTTCTTT. Its translation: CASSELRGAPFF.